The next 20 T cell receptor beta chains were all read from a single sample in a study of a mutant IDH1 vaccine in newly diagnosed glioma. Described time point: week 5, during vaccination. Vaccination used 300 ug of mutant IDH1 20-mer peptide per dose, with topical imiquimod. The method was immunoSEQ multiplex PCR; TCRdb's version includes in-frame clones alone and lacks a portion of them. The table includes 30,000 to 35,000 clones, 55% to 60% detected once. No antigens are known for them. Sequencing used PBMCs, obtained from a glioma patient whose treatment included an IDH1 peptide vaccine. Receptors were obtained from a woman between 18 and 30 years old with glioma.

The J gene is TRBJ1-2, the V gene TRBV7-9; the D gene is possibly TRBD1 (6 bases). This CDR3 is built from 14 residues. Between the trimmed V and J ends, which lost 1 base and 4 bases, there was a span of 10 bases. Germline V lookup: CDR1 SEHNR, CDR2 FQNEAQ (reference sequence). DNA of the CDR3: TGTGCCAGCAGCTTAGGACAGGTGGGCTATGGCTACACCTTC. Residues: CASSLGQVGYGYTF.

The chain has TRBV2 and TRBJ2-5; 8 bases align to TRBD2. The V gene's germline CDR1 is SNHLY and CDR2 FYNNEI. The CDR3 runs to 16 residues. With 2 bases clipped from V and 2 bases from J, the junction kept 7 bases outside the gene matches. The CDR3 is CASSEPPGGDQETQYF. In nucleotides, the CDR3 is TGTGCCAGCAGTGAACCACCGGGGGGGGATCAAGAGACCCAGTACTTC.

The chain employs TRBV5-1 and TRBJ2-5; 14 bases are a match to TRBD2. The CDR3 runs to 17 residues. With 4 bases clipped from V and 7 bases from J, the junction kept 12 bases outside the gene matches. Per germline, CDR1 SGHRS and CDR2 YFSETQ. CDR3 nucleotide sequence: TGCGCCAGCAGCCCCGGGACTAGCGGGGGCTCTCAGCTGACCCAGTACTTC. This sequence encodes CASSPGTSGGSQLTQYF.

The chain recombines TRBV5-1 with TRBJ2-7, with 9 bases that match TRBD2. The CDR3 runs to 17 residues. The V and J ends lost 3 bases and 7 bases, in that order; junction bases with no gene match: 17. Germline V lookup: CDR1 SGHRS, CDR2 YFSETQ. The DNA of the CDR3 is TGCGCCAGCAGCTCGGGCCTCGGGCTAGCGGGGTTGTGGGAGCAGTACTTC. Encoded protein: CASSSGLGLAGLWEQYF. Full variable domain (missing parts from reference TRBV5-1 and TRBJ2-7): KAGVTQTPRYLIKTRGQQVTLSCSPISGHRSVSWYQQTPGQGLQFLFEYFSETQRNKGNFPGRFSGRQFSNSRSEMNVSTLELGDSALYLCASSSGLGLAGLWEQYFGPGTRLTVT.

In its sample, this clone was seen once. This chain connects TRBV5-6 to TRBJ2-2, with 7 bases identical to TRBD1. The CDR3 loop spans 15 amino acids. With V trimmed by 0 bases and J by 11 bases, 10 bases remained unmatched. Germline V gene data show CDR1 as SGHDT and CDR2 as YYEEEE. CDR3 sequence (DNA): TGTGCCAGCAGCTTGGCCTCAGGGGGACAGACTGAGCTGTTTTTT. Residues: CASSLASGGQTELFF.

V usage is TRBV7-9 and J usage is TRBJ2-7; D ambiguous. CDR1 SEHNR and CDR2 FQNEAQ come from the germline V gene (reference sequence). The CDR3 has 12 residues. Trimming pared 5 bases from V and 5 bases from J, leaving 10 bases between. The CDR3 bases are TGTGCCAGCAGCGATGCCCGTGACGAGCAGTACTTC. Protein: CASSDARDEQYF. The full variable domain, rest sourced from reference TRBV7-9 and TRBJ2-7, is DTGVSQNPRHKITKRGQNVTFRCDPISEHNRLYWYRQTLGQGPEFLTYFQNEAQLEKSRLLSDRFSAERPKGSFSTLEIQRTEQGDSAMYLCASSDARDEQYFGPGTRLTVT.

This sequence joins TRBV29-1 and TRBJ2-7; 9 bases align to TRBD1. Germline trimming cut 5 bases from V and 6 bases from J; bases unmatched to any gene: 8. The CDR3 runs to 13 residues. Germline lookup yields CDR1 SQVTM and CDR2 ANQGSEA. CDR3 nucleotides: TGCAGCGTTCCGGGACAGGGCTCTCTCGAGCAGTACTTC. Its translation: CSVPGQGSLEQYF.

The chain has TRBV4-1 and TRBJ2-5; D might be TRBD1 (6 bases). Trimming left V 3 bases short and J 1 base short, with 15 bases between. The germline V gene has CDR1 MGHRA and CDR2 YSYEKL. This CDR3 has 16 residues. This chain's CDR3 is CASSHPAQGTQETQYF. CDR3 coding DNA: TGCGCCAGCAGCCACCCGGCCCAGGGGACCCAAGAGACCCAGTACTTC.

The V and J genes are TRBV23-1 and TRBJ2-7; possible D gene TRBD1, 5 bases. TRBV23-1 is given ORF status, its function remaining uncertain. The CDR3 totals 14 residues. With 0 bases removed from V and 7 bases from J, the gap between germline ends came to 13 bases. CDR3 in amino acids: CASSQSTQGWEQYF. The CDR3, as DNA: TGCGCCAGCAGTCAATCGACGCAGGGTTGGGAGCAGTACTTC.

The chain links TRBV5-6 to TRBJ2-1; D may be TRBD2 (6 bases). The V end was cut by 0 bases, the J end by 2 bases, with 9 bases between. Per germline, CDR1 SGHDT and CDR2 YYEEEE. The CDR3 consists of 15 residues. The CDR3 DNA sequence: TGTGCCAGCAGCTTGGCGGGACTGGCCTACAATGAGCAGTTCTTC. Translating it yields CASSLAGLAYNEQFF.

This clone turned up a few times. The chain employs TRBV5-4 and TRBJ1-6; no definite D call. The CDR3 is 15 amino acids. Germline V gene data show CDR1 as SGHNT and CDR2 as YYREEE (reference sequence). The germline V and J ends were trimmed by 0 bases and 5 bases, with 9 bases remaining between them. CDR3 nucleotides: TGTGCCAGCAGCTTGGGCGGTTTGGATAATTCACCCCTCCACTTT. It codes for CASSLGGLDNSPLHF.

The rearrangement joins TRBV19 to TRBJ1-2; TRBD1 is a possible D gene (6 bases). V lost 6 bases and J lost 6, with 11 bases in between. The CDR3 extends over 12 amino acids. The V gene's germline CDR1 is LNHDA and CDR2 SQIVND (reference sequence). The CDR3 bases are TGTGCCAGTAGCCCGGACAGTCATGGCTACACCTTC. Amino acids: CASSPDSHGYTF.

The gene calls are TRBV6-5 and TRBJ1-3, with TRBD1 as a possible D gene (5 bases). The CDR3 totals 12 residues. Looked up from germline, CDR1 is MNHEY and CDR2 is SVGAGI. Between the trimmed V and J ends, which lost 6 bases and 4 bases, there was a span of 7 bases. In nucleotides, the CDR3 is TGTGCCAGCAGCACAGGCGGAAACACCATATATTTT. This gives the protein CASSTGGNTIYF.

V usage is TRBV25-1 and J usage is TRBJ1-1, with 9 bases aligning to TRBD1. V lost 5 bases and J lost 0; bases outside the gene matches: 13. CDR3 size: 18 residues. Germline CDR1 MGHDK, CDR2 SYGVNS. The CDR3 sequence: CASSHARLQGAMNTEAFF. The CDR3 DNA sequence: TGTGCCAGCAGTCACGCGAGACTACAGGGGGCTATGAACACTGAAGCTTTCTTT.

This clone was counted between two and nine times. The J gene is TRBJ1-2, the V gene TRBV30; tentative D call: TRBD1 (6 bases). The CDR3 runs 12 residues. Trimming removed 0 bases from V and 7 bases from J, with 9 bases in between. Germline CDR1 and CDR2: GTSNPN and SVGIG (reference sequence). The CDR3 loop is CAWSVQGSGYTF. The CDR3 bases are TGTGCCTGGAGTGTACAGGGTTCTGGCTACACCTTC.

The V and J genes are TRBV2 and TRBJ1-5; no firm D call. CDR1 and CDR2 (germline): SNHLY, FYNNEI. V was pared by 0 bases and J by 4 bases, with 10 bases between. This CDR3 is 15 amino acids long. CDR3 sequence: CASSEADMGNQPQHF. The CDR3 DNA follows: TGTGCCAGCAGTGAAGCTGATATGGGTAATCAGCCCCAGCATTTT.

The rearrangement joins TRBV18 to TRBJ2-5; no definite D call. This CDR3 contains 13 residues. V lost 2 bases, J lost 5 bases, and 9 bases lay in between. Per germline, CDR1 KGHSH and CDR2 LQKENI. CDR3 loop: CASSPTREETQYF. In DNA form, the CDR3 reads TGTGCCAGCTCACCAACGCGCGAGGAGACCCAGTACTTC.

V and J are TRBV7-9 and TRBJ1-3, with a tentative D call TRBD1 (6 bases). Germline-derived CDR1 and CDR2 are SEHNR and FQNEAQ (reference sequence). This CDR3 spans 16 amino acids. The V and J ends lost 9 bases and 4 bases respectively, with 22 bases between them. The CDR3 region is CASLATRPGAGNTIYF. In DNA, the CDR3 is TGTGCCAGTCTGGCGACCCGTCCAGGGGCCGGAAACACCATATATTTT.

The chain couples TRBV27 to TRBJ1-2; D is unclear. Trimming stripped 5 bases from V and 8 bases from J, with 15 bases between. The CDR3 extends over 13 amino acids. CDR1 MNHEY and CDR2 SMNVEV come from the germline V gene (reference sequence). CDR3 sequence reads: CASSHGSGWGYTF. CDR3 bases: TGTGCCAGCAGTCATGGGTCCGGTTGGGGCTACACCTTC.

In DNA form, the CDR3 reads TGCGCCAGCAGCTACTACTGGGACAGGAAGAACACTGAAGCTTTCTTT. Encoded protein: CASSYYWDRKNTEAFF. The rearrangement joins TRBV4-1 to TRBJ1-1, with TRBD1 identical over 8 bases. The CDR3 is made up of 16 amino acids. The V and J ends lost 5 bases and 1 base, in that order; junction bases with no gene match: 9. The germline V gene has CDR1 MGHRA and CDR2 YSYEKL.